The entry below gives a single T cell receptor beta chain sequence along with its context. This CDR3 fails to terminate in the conserved phenylalanine or tryptophan, so it likely reflects a read error. This entry belongs to a study of tumor and adjacent non-tumor tissue in lung cancer. A modified ARM-PCR protocol with three rounds of nested PCR amplified TCRbeta. TCRdb fed the multiplex PCR reads into MiXCR, producing one record per CDR3 protein. This sample has around 66,000 distinct CDR3 sequences, with around three quarters found just once. The template was RNA from unsorted bulk tissue. Sequencing was carried out using lung tumor tissue. The sequence came from a man in his sixties with non-small cell lung cancer.

The CDR3, as DNA: TGCAGCGGTACTATAGGGAATGAGCAGTTCTCC. This translates into CSGTIGNEQFS. The chain joins TRBV29-1 to TRBJ2-1, with unresolved D. The CDR3 length is 11 residues. Trimming pared 7 bases from V and 7 bases from J, leaving 11 bases between. CDR1 SQVTM and CDR2 ANQGSEA come from the germline V gene.